This entry is about one T cell receptor (beta chain). What it binds is not known. This sample is drawn from a study of shared clonotypes between healthy human individuals. General study points: Among non-shared clonotypes, generation probabilities were lower than among those shared by all four donors. Even with large depth, rarefaction showed that sorted-subset sequencing was incomplete. Only blood samples were collected, and tissue repertoires likely differ.

Germline lookup yields CDR1 MNHNS and CDR2 SASEGT. This CDR3 has 13 amino acids. V was clipped by 0 bases and J by 4 bases, with 4 bases between them. The protocol was immunoSEQ multiplex PCR, while the TCRdb copy is restricted to in-frame clones and leaves out a portion. There are 2,500,000 or so clones in the sample; about 92% occur only once, and roughly 0.15% lies in the top ten. This sequence originates from a man aged 18 to 29 in good health. The source material was naive CD4+ T cells sorted from blood. As for subset: CD45RA+ positively selected. The chain recombines TRBV6-1 with TRBJ2-1; D unclear. CDR3 sequence reads: CASSEARYNEQFF. CDR3 nucleotide sequence: TGTGCCAGCAGTGAAGCGCGGTACAATGAGCAGTTCTTC.